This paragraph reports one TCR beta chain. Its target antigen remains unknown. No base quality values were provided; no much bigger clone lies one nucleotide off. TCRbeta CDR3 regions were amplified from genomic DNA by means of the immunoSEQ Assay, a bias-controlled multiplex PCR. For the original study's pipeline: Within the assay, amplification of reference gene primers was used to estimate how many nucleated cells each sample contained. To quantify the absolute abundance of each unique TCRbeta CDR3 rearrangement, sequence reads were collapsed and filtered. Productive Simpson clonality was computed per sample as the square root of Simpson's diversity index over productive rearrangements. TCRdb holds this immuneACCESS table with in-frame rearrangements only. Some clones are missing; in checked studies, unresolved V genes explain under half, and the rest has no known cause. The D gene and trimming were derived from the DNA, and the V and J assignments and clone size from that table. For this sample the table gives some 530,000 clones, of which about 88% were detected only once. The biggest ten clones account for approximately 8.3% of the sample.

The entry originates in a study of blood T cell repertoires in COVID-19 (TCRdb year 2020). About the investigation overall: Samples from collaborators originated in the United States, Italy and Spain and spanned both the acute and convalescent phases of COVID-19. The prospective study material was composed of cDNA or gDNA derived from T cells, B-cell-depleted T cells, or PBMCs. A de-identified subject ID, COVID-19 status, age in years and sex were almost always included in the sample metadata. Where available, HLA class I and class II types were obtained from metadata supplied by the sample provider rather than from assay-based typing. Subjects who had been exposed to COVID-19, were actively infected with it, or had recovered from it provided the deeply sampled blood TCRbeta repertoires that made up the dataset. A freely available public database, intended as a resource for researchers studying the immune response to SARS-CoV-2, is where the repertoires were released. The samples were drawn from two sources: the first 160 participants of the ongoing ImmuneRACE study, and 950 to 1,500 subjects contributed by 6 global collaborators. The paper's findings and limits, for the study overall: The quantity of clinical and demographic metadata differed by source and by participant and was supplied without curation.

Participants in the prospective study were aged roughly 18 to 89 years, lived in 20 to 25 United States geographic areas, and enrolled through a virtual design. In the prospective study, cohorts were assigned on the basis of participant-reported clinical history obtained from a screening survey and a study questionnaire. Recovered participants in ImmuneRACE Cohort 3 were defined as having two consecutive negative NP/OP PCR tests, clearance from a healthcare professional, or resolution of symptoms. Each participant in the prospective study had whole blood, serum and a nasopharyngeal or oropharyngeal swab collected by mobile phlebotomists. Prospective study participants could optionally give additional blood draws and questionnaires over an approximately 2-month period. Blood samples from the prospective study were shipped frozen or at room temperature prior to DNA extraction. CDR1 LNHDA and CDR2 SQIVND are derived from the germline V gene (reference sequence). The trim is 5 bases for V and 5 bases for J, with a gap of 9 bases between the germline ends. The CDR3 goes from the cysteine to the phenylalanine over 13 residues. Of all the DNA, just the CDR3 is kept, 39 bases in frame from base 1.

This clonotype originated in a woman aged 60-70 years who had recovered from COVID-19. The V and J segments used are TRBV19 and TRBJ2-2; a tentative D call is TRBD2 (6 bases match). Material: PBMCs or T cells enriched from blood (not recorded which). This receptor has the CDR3 CASSPDYTGELFF. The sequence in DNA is TGTGCCAGTAGTCCGGACTATACCGGGGAGCTGTTTTTT. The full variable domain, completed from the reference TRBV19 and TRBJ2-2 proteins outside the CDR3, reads DGGITQSPKYLFRKEGQNVTLSCEQNLNHDAMYWYRQDPGQGLRLIYYSQIVNDFQKGDIAEGYSVSREKKESFPLTVTSAQKNPTAFYLCASSPDYTGELFFGEGSRLTVL.